What follows is one T cell receptor beta chain and its context. Naive CD8 isolation took CD45RO-negative cells positively selected for CCR7 and excluded terminally differentiated effector memory CD45RA+ cells. The data derive from a study of shared clonotypes between healthy human individuals. The assay was run at deep level. Genomic DNA (from each subset) was split evenly across several immunoSEQ plates. TCRdb's table, derived via immunoSEQ multiplex PCR, lists solely in-frame clones and lacks some. The repertoire consists of approximately 1.9 million clones, with approximately 92% occurring once and the leading ten covering roughly 1.7%. CDR3 length equals 13 residues. Per the germline V gene, CDR1 is MNHNY and CDR2 is SVGAGI (reference sequence). The ends were cut back, 9 bases at V and 0 bases at J, with 10 bases in the middle.

The specimen was naive CD8+ T cells from PBMCs. The chain links TRBV6-6 to TRBJ2-3; D might be TRBD2 (5 bases). This TCR came from a man between 18 and 29 years old in good health. Some clones in this sample may be carry-over from other donors' samples. CDR3 amino acids: CASVALSTDTQYF. The CDR3, as DNA: TGTGCCAGTGTAGCGTTAAGCACAGATACGCAGTATTTT.